The present T cell receptor beta chain was sequenced within a study of T cells in Graves' hyperthyroidism and ophthalmopathy. Whole-study findings and limits: Ophthalmopathy could be told apart from stable hyperthyroidism with a 13 V-J model. Most clonotypes expanded in the thyroid (above 0.001) were also present in blood. Prediction of ophthalmopathy progression came a median 6.5 months pre-onset.

RNA transcripts gave rise to amplified TCR beta CDR3 regions. Initially, a first-round RT-PCR of the TCR CDR3 employed the HTBI primer set. TCRdb reprocessed the multiplex PCR reads via MiXCR and lists one record per CDR3 protein. The repertoire holds about 330,000 distinct CDR3 sequences, with roughly an eighth as singletons. Uncontrolled infection, other autoimmune disease, pregnancy or lactation disqualified patients from enrolment. This clonotype was seen repeatedly, ten times or more. Antigen unknown. V lost 0 bases and J lost 2, with 10 bases in between. The CDR3 extends over 15 amino acids. Per the germline V gene, CDR1 is SGHKS and CDR2 is YYEKEE (reference sequence).

Source material: blood. The J gene is TRBJ2-3, the V gene TRBV5-5, with D possibly matching TRBD1 (6 bases). The receptor was isolated from a woman aged 40-49 years with Graves' ophthalmopathy. CDR3 bases: TGTGCCAGCAGCTTGGGTGGACAGATCACAGATACGCAGTATTTT. This encodes CASSLGGQITDTQYF.